The clone carrying this TCR beta chain showed up many times. Its matching antigen is unknown. MiXCR, run by TCRdb on the 5' RACE reads, gives a single entry per CDR3 protein. The sample yields around 120,000 distinct CDR3 sequences, about a tenth seen once. The data were obtained in a study of CD8 T cells in ankylosing spondylitis. Study-wide results and limits: A subset of motif variants has previously been described in the synovial fluid and blood of reactive arthritis. Clones linked with disease were CD8+ and fairly uncommon in the peripheral blood.

Per germline, CDR1 SQVTM and CDR2 ANQGSEA. The CDR3 contains 12 residues. Trimming shortened V by 0 bases and J by 5 bases, and 7 bases separated the two germline ends. The chain combines TRBV29-1 with TRBJ2-5; D is undetermined. Sequenced material: blood, either unsorted or a sorted T cell fraction (not recorded which). The origin of this receptor is a male donor with ankylosing spondylitis or in good health (not recorded which). CDR3 protein: CSVEETRETQYF. The DNA for the CDR3 is TGCAGCGTTGAAGAGACCAGGGAGACCCAGTACTTC.